This T cell receptor beta chain appears in the sequencing data of a study of blood T cell repertoires in COVID-19. Background on the study: Samples representing acute and convalescent COVID-19 were sourced from the United States, Italy and Spain.

A Seattle source enrolled patients during active infection and followed them longitudinally. In the original processing: Reference gene primer amplification in the assay estimated nucleated cell counts. The data were produced by immunoSEQ multiplex PCR, yet TCRdb's version contains in-frame clones alone and is incomplete. V and J calls and clone size come straight from that table; D and trimming were deduced from the DNA. The sample comprises 250,000 to 300,000 clones, 86% of which are singletons, and about 12% rests with the top ten. The CDR3 length is 15 residues. V lost 3 bases and J lost 5, with 16 bases in between. Germline V gene data show CDR1 as WSHSY and CDR2 as SAAADI.

The sequenced material came from peripheral blood. This sequence originates from a woman under 40 with COVID-19, enrolled during active disease. This chain connects TRBV10-2 to TRBJ2-5; weak D call: TRBD2 (7 bases). CDR3 in DNA: TGCGCCAGCAGTGATCTCGGGGGGCTTGTTGAGACCCAGTACTTC. Amino acid sequence: CASSDLGGLVETQYF.